This entry lists 20 T cell receptor beta chains sequenced from one sample in a study of blood T cell repertoires in COVID-19. Here immunoSEQ multiplex PCR was the method, and the copy in TCRdb shows in-frame clones only, minus some. The profile shows a few hundred thousand clones, 75% to 90% of them singletons. The material sequenced was peripheral blood. The source is a woman in her seventies with acute or convalescent COVID-19.

The chain employs TRBV6-2 or TRBV6-3 and TRBJ1-2, with D unresolved. Germline loops: CDR1 MNHEY, CDR2 SVGEGT. Trimming removed 2 bases from V and 2 bases from J, with 12 bases in between. The CDR3 has 15 amino acids. This chain's CDR3 is CASSYLRRGNYGYTF. The CDR3 region has the DNA TGTGCCAGCAGTTACCTCCGGAGAGGGAACTATGGCTACACCTTC.

The chain joins TRBV5-4 to TRBJ2-5; D is perhaps TRBD2 (7 bases). The CDR3 has 15 residues. Deletions cut 4 bases from V and 1 base from J, with 14 bases between. The germline CDR1 and CDR2 sequences are SGHNT and YYREEE (reference sequence). The DNA of the CDR3 is TGTGCCAGCAGCCGGGGGCTAGCGGTCCAAGAGACCCAGTACTTC. It codes for CASSRGLAVQETQYF.

The chain couples TRBV7-9 to TRBJ1-2; 7 bases agree with TRBD1. J was trimmed by 6 bases and V by 1 base; bases with no gene match: 2. Germline CDR1 SEHNR, CDR2 FQNEAQ (reference sequence). This CDR3 contains 13 residues. CDR3 DNA sequence: TGTGCCAGCAGCTTAGGGGGACAGCATGGCTACACCTTC. Its protein is CASSLGGQHGYTF. The variable domain in full, with the rest retrieved from reference TRBV7-9 and TRBJ1-2, is DTGVSQNPRHKITKRGQNVTFRCDPISEHNRLYWYRQTLGQGPEFLTYFQNEAQLEKSRLLSDRFSAERPKGSFSTLEIQRTEQGDSAMYLCASSLGGQHGYTFGSGTRLTVV.

The rearrangement joins TRBV25-1 to TRBJ1-2; D remains ambiguous. Trimming left V 4 bases short and J 3 bases short, with 6 bases between. Germline CDR1 is MGHDK and CDR2 is SYGVNS. The CDR3 contains 12 residues. Written as DNA, the CDR3 is TGTGCCAGCAGTGGTAACTACTATGGCTACACCTTC. Residues: CASSGNYYGYTF.

This chain uses TRBV5-4 with TRBJ2-7; D gene unclear. Trimming removed 3 bases from V and 1 base from J, with 11 bases in between. The CDR3 totals 14 residues. In germline, CDR1 is SGHNT, CDR2 YYREEE (reference sequence). The CDR3 spells CASSSEPYSYEQYF. The CDR3 DNA reads as TGTGCCAGCAGCTCGGAGCCCTATTCCTACGAGCAGTACTTC.

The chain combines TRBV7-3 with TRBJ2-1; 13 nucleotides align to TRBD2. Germline V lookup: CDR1 SGHTA, CDR2 FQGTGA. CDR3 length equals 16 residues. With 3 bases clipped from V and 5 bases from J, the junction kept 4 bases outside the gene matches. CDR3 bases: TGTGCCAGCAGCTTCCCACTAGCGGGGGGGAACAATGAGCAGTTCTTC. Its translation is CASSFPLAGGNNEQFF.

This rearrangement joins TRBV18 to TRBJ2-3, with 7 positions matching TRBD1. The V gene's germline CDR1 is KGHSH and CDR2 LQKENI. The CDR3 totals 15 residues. Trimming cost V 6 bases and J 4 bases; bases outside gene matches: 10. The CDR3 coding sequence is TGTGCCAGCTCCCCTCCAGGGGGAAGGGCAGATACGCAGTATTTT. It is translated as CASSPPGGRADTQYF.

The chain employs TRBV5-5 and TRBJ1-6, with D perhaps matching TRBD1 (5 bases). The CDR3 loop spans 15 amino acids. Deletions cut 1 base from V and 5 bases from J, with 10 bases between. Germline assignment: CDR1 SGHKS and CDR2 YYEKEE (reference sequence). The CDR3 spells CASSLHRRDNSPLHF. The CDR3 DNA reads TGTGCCAGCAGCTTGCACAGGAGAGATAATTCACCCCTCCACTTT.

The chain joins TRBV4-1 to TRBJ1-5; D might be TRBD1 (5 bases). The germline gives CDR1 MGHRA, CDR2 YSYEKL. Trimming left V 4 bases short and J 5 bases short, with 9 bases between. The CDR3 loop spans 13 amino acids. DNA of the CDR3: TGCGCCAGCAGCCGGGGCCCTGATCAGCCCCAGCATTTT. This codes for CASSRGPDQPQHF.

The chain carries TRBV5-4 and TRBJ2-5; TRBD2 matches 8 bases. V was clipped by 4 bases and J by 3 bases; unmatched bases: 14. The CDR3 contains 17 residues. Looked up from germline, CDR1 is SGHNT and CDR2 is YYREEE (reference sequence). The CDR3 is CASSPGGIAGNKETQYF. The CDR3 nucleotides are TGTGCCAGCAGCCCTGGGGGAATAGCGGGGAATAAAGAGACCCAGTACTTC.

The chain links TRBV2 to TRBJ2-5, with 7 positions matching TRBD1. Trimming removed 8 bases from V and 3 bases from J; junction bases left unmatched: 9. Per the germline V gene, CDR1 is SNHLY and CDR2 is FYNNEI. CDR3 length: 14 amino acids. The CDR3 DNA follows: TGTGCCAGCGAGAAAAACAGGGGAAAAGAGACCCAGTACTTC. It specifies CASEKNRGKETQYF.

V gene TRBV7-3 combines with J gene TRBJ1-1, with unresolved D. The germline V gene has CDR1 SGHTA and CDR2 FQGTGA. The CDR3 covers 13 residues. V lost 5 bases to trimming and J lost 0 bases, with 7 bases between them. CDR3 residues: CASSRGMNTEAFF. The CDR3 nucleotides read TGTGCCAGCAGCCGAGGAATGAACACTGAAGCTTTCTTT.

V gene TRBV12-3 or TRBV12-4 combines with J gene TRBJ1-1, with D unclear. The CDR3 consists of 13 residues. The V end was cut by 3 bases, the J end by 1 base, with 6 bases between. The DNA of the CDR3 is TGTGCCAGCAGTTTGTTCGGGAACACTGAAGCTTTCTTT. It yields the protein CASSLFGNTEAFF.

The CDR3 is CASSEGAGSGANVLTF. As DNA, the CDR3 is TGTGCCAGCAGTGAGGGGGCGGGCTCTGGGGCCAACGTCCTGACTTTC. The J gene is TRBJ2-6, the V gene TRBV2, with D perhaps TRBD1 (6 bases). Germline V gene lookup returns CDR1 SNHLY and CDR2 FYNNEI. The CDR3 spans 16 residues. With 3 bases removed from V and 0 bases from J, the gap between germline ends came to 9 bases.

The CDR3, as DNA: TGCAGCGCCTACAGGGACACTGAAGCTTTCTTT. Translated, it gives CSAYRDTEAFF. V is TRBV29-1 and J is TRBJ1-1, with D possibly TRBD1 on 6 matching bases. This CDR3 comprises 11 residues. Trimming cost V 7 bases and J 3 bases, with 9 bases left between them. The germline V gene has CDR1 SQVTM and CDR2 ANQGSEA.

CDR3 sequence reads: CASSYDRVNGYTF. DNA of the CDR3: TGTGCCAGCAGTTACGACAGGGTTAATGGCTACACCTTC. The genes are TRBV6-5 and TRBJ1-2; 7 bases fit TRBD1. J gave up 6 bases and V 2 bases, and 3 bases lay outside the gene matches. CDR3 length: 13 residues. Germline loops: CDR1 MNHEY, CDR2 SVGAGI.

The V gene is TRBV2, the J gene TRBJ2-1; D is unclear. Germline values: CDR1 SNHLY, CDR2 FYNNEI. V was clipped by 6 bases and J by 9 bases, with 15 bases between them. CDR3 length: 13 residues. CDR3 nucleotides: TGTGCCAGCAGGGATCCGACCAGACTTGAGCAGTTCTTC. Residues: CASRDPTRLEQFF.

The gene calls are TRBV12-3 or TRBV12-4 and TRBJ2-5; 10 positions agree with TRBD1. The CDR3 consists of 13 residues. Germline trimming cut 8 bases from V and 4 bases from J; bases unmatched to any gene: 4. The CDR3 protein is CASRGDRGETQYF. Here the CDR3 DNA reads TGTGCCAGCCGCGGGGACAGGGGAGAGACCCAGTACTTC.

This rearrangement joins TRBV11-3 to TRBJ1-1; 7 bases are shared with TRBD1. The CDR3 is made up of 14 amino acids. The V gene end was trimmed by 4 bases and the J gene end by 0 bases; junction bases not matched to a gene: 2. Germline loops: CDR1 SGHNT, CDR2 YENEEA. CDR3 bases: TGTGCCAGCAGCTGGGACAGATTGAACACTGAAGCTTTCTTT. The encoded protein is CASSWDRLNTEAFF.

The chain links TRBV5-6 to TRBJ1-1; D call uncertain. V was shortened by 4 bases and J by 4 bases, with 17 bases between the two germline ends. The germline CDR1 and CDR2 sequences are SGHDT and YYEEEE. CDR3 length: 15 residues. The CDR3 coding sequence is TGTGCCAGCAGCCCCCATCCGAGGGCCAGCACTGAAGCTTTCTTT. Amino acid sequence: CASSPHPRASTEAFF.